One and the same sample provided the 22 T cell receptor beta chains below, sequenced in a study of CXCR3-negative and CXCR3-positive naive CD8 T cells. cDNA libraries for TRB were generated by 5' RACE incorporating UMI labels. From its re-call of the 5' RACE reads, TCRdb lists each CDR3 protein once, without DNA. The sample has over 100,000 distinct CDR3 sequences. Material for sequencing was naive CXCR3- CD8+ T cells from blood. Subset here: CD45RO-CCR7+CD27+CD95- naive CD8+ T cells lacking CXCR3 (TNR3-). These receptors were taken from a human donor in good health. Some clones in this sample may be carry-over from other donors' samples.

J is TRBJ2-7 and V is TRBV7-6. Germline V gives CDR1 SGHVS, CDR2 FNYEAQ. This CDR3 spans 14 amino acids. CDR3 sequence: CASSLAQGTYEQYF.

The V gene is TRBV20-1, the J gene TRBJ2-6; as DNA is missing, the TRBD1 call by TCRdb cannot be tested. Looked up from germline, CDR1 is DFQATT and CDR2 is SNEGSKA (reference sequence). This CDR3 contains 22 residues. The CDR3 sequence: CSARVAGGAAGRYHSGANVLTF.

The chain joins TRBV7-9 to TRBJ2-1; lacking DNA, the TRBD2 call made by TCRdb goes unchecked. The CDR3 sequence is 15 residues long. CDR1 and CDR2 from the germline V gene are SEHNR and FQNEAQ (reference sequence). Here the CDR3 reads CASSLGTSISAEQFF.

The J gene is TRBJ1-5, the V gene TRBV18; TCRdb's D gene call, TRBD1, goes unchecked for lack of DNA. The CDR3 contains 15 residues. Looked up from germline, CDR1 is KGHSH and CDR2 is LQKENI. The CDR3 is CASSPSQYSNQPQHF.

The chain couples TRBV27 to TRBJ2-3; TCRdb picks TRBD2, but there is no DNA to check that call. Germline V gene sequence: CDR1 MNHEY, CDR2 SMNVEV (reference sequence). The CDR3 spans 14 residues. The CDR3 sequence is CASSSGLQADTQYF.

The chain employs TRBV12-3 or TRBV12-4 and TRBJ2-7. CDR3 length equals 14 residues. CDR3 amino acids: CASSFVSGSYEQYF.

The chain recombines TRBV7-9 with TRBJ2-5; as DNA is missing, the TRBD2 call by TCRdb cannot be tested. Germline CDR1 is SEHNR and CDR2 is FQNEAQ (reference sequence). The CDR3 totals 18 residues. The CDR3 loop reads CASSLELTSGRHQETQYF.

J is TRBJ2-5 and V is TRBV15; TCRdb proposes TRBD1, but this gene call is untestable without DNA. This CDR3 comprises 15 residues. Germline CDR1 reads LNHNV; CDR2 reads YYDKDF (reference sequence). The CDR3 is CATSRDLGGGETQYF.

The gene calls are TRBV7-4 and TRBJ1-1. Germline V CDR1 and CDR2: SGHVT, SQSDAQ. The length of the CDR3 is 18 residues. CDR3 protein: CASRARWSRGDEYTEAFF.

CDR3 sequence: CASSLSRNEQFF. This chain links TRBV12-3 or TRBV12-4 with TRBJ2-1. The CDR3 length is 12 residues.

The chain links TRBV28 to TRBJ2-7; TCRdb's D call of TRBD2 is untestable without DNA. The CDR3 runs to 14 residues. Germline assignment: CDR1 MDHEN and CDR2 SYDVKM. The CDR3 sequence: CASMTSGRSWEQYF.

The rearrangement joins TRBV29-1 to TRBJ2-1; TCRdb's D call of TRBD1 is untestable without DNA. Germline values: CDR1 SQVTM, CDR2 ANQGSEA. The CDR3 is made up of 15 amino acids. CDR3 residues: CSVEERTEVYNEQFF.

The chain combines TRBV15 with TRBJ2-3; the D call from TCRdb, TRBD1, cannot be confirmed without DNA. The CDR3 length is 14 residues. Germline V gene data show CDR1 as LNHNV and CDR2 as YYDKDF (reference sequence). CDR3: CATSRGGSTDTQYF.

The rearrangement links TRBV29-1 to TRBJ2-3; TCRdb outputs TRBD2, but without DNA this stays unchecked. Per germline, CDR1 SQVTM and CDR2 ANQGSEA. The CDR3 runs 14 residues. The CDR3 protein is CSVEPSGGTDTQYF.

The rearrangement links TRBV10-2 to TRBJ2-7; TCRdb's D call, TRBD1, is unchecked because there is no DNA. The CDR3 has 13 amino acids. The germline CDR1 and CDR2 sequences are WSHSY and SAAADI. The CDR3 is CAIKQQGSYEQYF.

CDR3 sequence reads: CASSDGPGLAGGYNEQFF. The chain carries TRBV6-4 and TRBJ2-1; TCRdb indicates TRBD2, and absent DNA this call remains unverified. CDR3 length: 18 amino acids. Germline V gene sequence: CDR1 MRHNA, CDR2 SNTAGT.

This sequence joins TRBV5-1 and TRBJ2-2. The CDR3 extends over 15 amino acids. Germline-derived CDR1 and CDR2 are SGHRS and YFSETQ. The CDR3 is CASSFHRDSTGELFF.

V is TRBV27 and J is TRBJ2-1; the D gene TCRdb calls, TRBD2, cannot be checked with no DNA. The CDR3 has 11 amino acids. The germline CDR1 and CDR2 sequences are MNHEY and SMNVEV (reference sequence). CDR3 in amino acids: CASSSSGEQFF.

This CDR3 reads CASSRTNSPPGTEREGFF. The chain has TRBV7-8 and TRBJ2-1; TCRdb names TRBD2, which stays unverified in the absence of DNA. Germline loops: CDR1 SGHVS, CDR2 FQNEAQ. There are 18 residues in the CDR3.

The chain carries TRBV6-2 or TRBV6-3 and TRBJ2-7; TCRdb's D gene call, TRBD1, goes unchecked for lack of DNA. Germline assignment: CDR1 MNHEY and CDR2 SVGEGT. The CDR3 is 14 residues long. CDR3 region: CASSSPWEVYEQYF.

This rearrangement joins TRBV6-6 to TRBJ2-1; lacking DNA, the TRBD2 call made by TCRdb goes unchecked. CDR3 length: 16 residues. CDR1 MNHNY and CDR2 SVGAGI come from the germline V gene (reference sequence). CDR3: CASSLLAGELSNEQFF.

The chain recombines TRBV7-9 with TRBJ2-5; there is no DNA to check the TCRdb D call of TRBD2. Germline lookup yields CDR1 SEHNR and CDR2 FQNEAQ (reference sequence). The CDR3 loop spans 15 amino acids. CDR3 region: CASSSTGVYQETQYF.